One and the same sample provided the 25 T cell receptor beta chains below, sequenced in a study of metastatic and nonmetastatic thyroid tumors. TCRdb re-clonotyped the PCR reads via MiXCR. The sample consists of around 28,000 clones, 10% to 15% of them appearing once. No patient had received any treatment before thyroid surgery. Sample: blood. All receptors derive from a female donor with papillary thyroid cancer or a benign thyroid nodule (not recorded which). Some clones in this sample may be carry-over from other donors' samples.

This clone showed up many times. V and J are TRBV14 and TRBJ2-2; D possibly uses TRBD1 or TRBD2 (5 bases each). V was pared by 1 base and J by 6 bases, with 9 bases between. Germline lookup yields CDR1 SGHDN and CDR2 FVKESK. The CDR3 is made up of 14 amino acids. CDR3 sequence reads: CASSQVVGAGELFF. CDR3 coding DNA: TGTGCCAGCAGCCAAGTCGTGGGGGCCGGGGAGCTGTTTTTT.

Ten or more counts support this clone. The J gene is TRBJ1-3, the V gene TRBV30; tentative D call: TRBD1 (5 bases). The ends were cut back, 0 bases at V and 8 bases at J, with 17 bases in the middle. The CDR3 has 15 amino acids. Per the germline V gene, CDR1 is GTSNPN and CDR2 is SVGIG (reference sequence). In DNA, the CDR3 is TGTGCCTGGAGTGTTATGGGGACGGAGGCGGACACCATATATTTT. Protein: CAWSVMGTEADTIYF.

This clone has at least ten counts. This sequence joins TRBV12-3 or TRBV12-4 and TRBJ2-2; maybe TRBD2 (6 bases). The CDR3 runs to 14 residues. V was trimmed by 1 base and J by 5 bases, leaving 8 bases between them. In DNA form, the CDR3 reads TGTGCCAGCAGTTTAGTAGGAGGGACCGGGGAGCTGTTTTTT. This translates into CASSLVGGTGELFF.

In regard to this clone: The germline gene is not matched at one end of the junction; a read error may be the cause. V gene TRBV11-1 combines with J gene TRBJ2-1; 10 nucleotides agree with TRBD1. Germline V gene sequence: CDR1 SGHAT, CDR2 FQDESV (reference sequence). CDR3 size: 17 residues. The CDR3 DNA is TGTGCCAGCAACCGTCCCGGGACAGGGGTAGTGCACAAAGAGCAGTTCTTC. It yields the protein CASNRPGTGVVHKEQFF.

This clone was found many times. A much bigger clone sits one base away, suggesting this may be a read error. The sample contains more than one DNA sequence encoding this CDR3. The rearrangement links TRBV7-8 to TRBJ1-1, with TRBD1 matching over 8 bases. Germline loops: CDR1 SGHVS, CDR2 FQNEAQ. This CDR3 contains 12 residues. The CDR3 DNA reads TGCGCCAGTGGACAGGGTGGCACTGAAGCTTTCTTT. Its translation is CASGQGGTEAFF. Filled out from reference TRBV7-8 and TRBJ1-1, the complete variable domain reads GAGVSQSPRYKVAKRGQDVALRCDPISGHVSLFWYQQALGQGPEFLTYFQNEAQLDKSGLPSDRFFAERPEGSVSTLKIQRTQQEDSAVYLCASGQGGTEAFFGQGTRLTVV.

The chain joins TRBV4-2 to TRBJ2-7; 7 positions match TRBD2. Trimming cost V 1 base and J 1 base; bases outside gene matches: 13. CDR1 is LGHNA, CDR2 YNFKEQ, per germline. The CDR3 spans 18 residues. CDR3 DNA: TGTGCCAGCAGCCAAGGCCCCGCTAGCGGTAGAATGTCCTACGAGCAGTACTTC. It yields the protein CASSQGPASGRMSYEQYF.

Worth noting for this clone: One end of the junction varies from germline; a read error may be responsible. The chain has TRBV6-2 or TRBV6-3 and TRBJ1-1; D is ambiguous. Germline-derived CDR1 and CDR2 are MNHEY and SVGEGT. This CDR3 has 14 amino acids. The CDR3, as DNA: TGTGTCAGCAGTTGCTCAGGCATGAACACTGAAGCTTTCTTT. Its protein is CVSSCSGMNTEAFF.

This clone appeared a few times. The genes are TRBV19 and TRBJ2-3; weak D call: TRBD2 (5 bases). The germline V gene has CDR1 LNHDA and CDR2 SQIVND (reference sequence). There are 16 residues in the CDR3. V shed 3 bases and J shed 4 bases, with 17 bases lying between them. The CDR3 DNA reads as TGTGCCAGTAGTATGGACTCATCGGGGTGGTCAGATACGCAGTATTTT. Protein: CASSMDSSGWSDTQYF.

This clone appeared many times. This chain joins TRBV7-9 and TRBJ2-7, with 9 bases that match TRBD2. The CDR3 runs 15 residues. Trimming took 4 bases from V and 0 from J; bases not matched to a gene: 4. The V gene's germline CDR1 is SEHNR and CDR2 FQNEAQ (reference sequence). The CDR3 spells CASSSTSGSSYEQYF. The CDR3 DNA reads TGTGCCAGCAGCTCGACTAGCGGAAGCTCCTACGAGCAGTACTTC.

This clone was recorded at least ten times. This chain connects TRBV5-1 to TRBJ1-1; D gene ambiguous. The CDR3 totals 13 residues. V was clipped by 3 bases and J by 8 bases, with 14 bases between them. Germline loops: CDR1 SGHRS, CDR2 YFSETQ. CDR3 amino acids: CASSSPVEAEAFF. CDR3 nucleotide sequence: TGCGCCAGCAGCTCCCCTGTGGAGGCAGAAGCTTTCTTT.

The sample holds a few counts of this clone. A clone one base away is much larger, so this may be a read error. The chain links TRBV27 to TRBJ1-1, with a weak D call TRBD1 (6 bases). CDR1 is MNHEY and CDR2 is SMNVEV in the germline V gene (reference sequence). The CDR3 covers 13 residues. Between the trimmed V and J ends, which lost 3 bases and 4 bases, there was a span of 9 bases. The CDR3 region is CASSFQGCTEAFF. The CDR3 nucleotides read TGTGCCAGCAGTTTCCAGGGGTGCACTGAAGCTTTCTTT.

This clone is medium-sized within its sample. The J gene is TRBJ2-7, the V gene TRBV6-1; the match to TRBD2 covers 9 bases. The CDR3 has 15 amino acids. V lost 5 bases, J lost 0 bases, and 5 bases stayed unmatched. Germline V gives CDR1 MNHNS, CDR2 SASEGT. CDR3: CASSSLAGRSYEQYF. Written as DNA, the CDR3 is TGTGCCAGCAGTTCACTAGCGGGTCGCTCCTACGAGCAGTACTTC.

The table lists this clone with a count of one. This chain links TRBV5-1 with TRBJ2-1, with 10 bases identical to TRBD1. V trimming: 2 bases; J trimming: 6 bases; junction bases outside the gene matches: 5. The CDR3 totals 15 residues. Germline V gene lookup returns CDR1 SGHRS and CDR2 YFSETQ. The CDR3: CASSLPGTGVNEQFF. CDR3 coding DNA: TGCGCCAGCAGCTTACCCGGGACAGGGGTCAATGAGCAGTTCTTC.

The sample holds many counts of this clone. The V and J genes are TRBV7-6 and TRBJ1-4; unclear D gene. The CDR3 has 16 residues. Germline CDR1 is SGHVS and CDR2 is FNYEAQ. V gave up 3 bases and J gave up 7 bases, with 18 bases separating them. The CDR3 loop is CASSLEDFWAGEKLFF. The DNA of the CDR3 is TGTGCCAGCAGCTTGGAAGATTTTTGGGCTGGTGAAAAACTGTTTTTT.

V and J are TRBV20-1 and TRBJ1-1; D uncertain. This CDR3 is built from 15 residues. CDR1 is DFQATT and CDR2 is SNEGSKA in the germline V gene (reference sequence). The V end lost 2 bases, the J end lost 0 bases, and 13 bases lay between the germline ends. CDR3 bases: TGCAGTGCTAGAAGGGCCGGCAGCTTGAACACTGAAGCTTTCTTT. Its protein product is CSARRAGSLNTEAFF.

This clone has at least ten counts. CDR3 sequence (DNA): TGTGCCTGGAGCAGACAGGGGGGCACTGAAGCTTTCTTT. As protein: CAWSRQGGTEAFF. This chain links TRBV30 with TRBJ1-1; 9 nucleotides agree with TRBD1. The junction had 3 bases not matched to a gene; V was cut back by 3 bases and J by 4 bases. The CDR3 runs to 13 residues. CDR1 is GTSNPN and CDR2 is SVGIG in the germline V gene (reference sequence). Filled out from reference TRBV30 and TRBJ1-1, the complete variable domain reads SQTIHQWPATLVQPVGSPLSLECTVEGTSNPNLYWYRQAAGRGLQLLFYSVGIGQISSEVPQNLSASRPQDRQFILSSKKLLLSDSGFYLCAWSRQGGTEAFFGQGTRLTVV.

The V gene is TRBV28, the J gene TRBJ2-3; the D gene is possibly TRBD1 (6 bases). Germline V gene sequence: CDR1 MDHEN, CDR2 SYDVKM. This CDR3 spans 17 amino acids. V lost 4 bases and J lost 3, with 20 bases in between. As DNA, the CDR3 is TGTGCCAGCAGTTGCCCCTGGGGGCTGGGGAAAACAGATACGCAGTATTTT. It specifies CASSCPWGLGKTDTQYF.

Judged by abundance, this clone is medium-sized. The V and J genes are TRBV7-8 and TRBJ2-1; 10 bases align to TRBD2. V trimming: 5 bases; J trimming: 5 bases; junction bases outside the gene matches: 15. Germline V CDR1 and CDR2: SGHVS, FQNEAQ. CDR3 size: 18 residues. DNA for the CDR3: TGTGCCAGCAGCCTTAGCGGGAGGTATGCTCTCGTCCACAATGAGCAGTTCTTC. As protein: CASSLSGRYALVHNEQFF.

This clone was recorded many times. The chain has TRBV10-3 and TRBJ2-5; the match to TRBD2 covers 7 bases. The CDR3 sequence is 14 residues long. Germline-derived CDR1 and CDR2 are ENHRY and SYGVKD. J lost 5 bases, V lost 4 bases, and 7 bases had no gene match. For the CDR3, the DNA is TGTGCCATCAGTGGGCGGACTAGATTTGAGACCCAGTACTTC. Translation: CAISGRTRFETQYF.

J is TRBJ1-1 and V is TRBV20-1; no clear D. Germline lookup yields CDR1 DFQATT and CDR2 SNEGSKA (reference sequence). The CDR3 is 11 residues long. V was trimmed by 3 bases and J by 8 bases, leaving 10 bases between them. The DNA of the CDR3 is TGCAGTGCTAGTCCCACACCCGAAGCTTTCTTT. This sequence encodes CSASPTPEAFF.

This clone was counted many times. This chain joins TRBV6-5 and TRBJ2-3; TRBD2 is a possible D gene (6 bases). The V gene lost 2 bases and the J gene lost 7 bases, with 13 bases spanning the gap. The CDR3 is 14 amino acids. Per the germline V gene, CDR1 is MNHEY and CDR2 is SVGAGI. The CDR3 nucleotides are TGTGCCAGCAGTTACCAGGGACTTCTTAATACGCAGTATTTT. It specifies CASSYQGLLNTQYF.

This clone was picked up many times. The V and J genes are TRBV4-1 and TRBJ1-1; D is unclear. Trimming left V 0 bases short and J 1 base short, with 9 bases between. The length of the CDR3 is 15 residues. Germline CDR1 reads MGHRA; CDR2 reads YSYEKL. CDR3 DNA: TGCGCCAGCAGCCAAGACCAATGGAGGAACACTGAAGCTTTCTTT. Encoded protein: CASSQDQWRNTEAFF.

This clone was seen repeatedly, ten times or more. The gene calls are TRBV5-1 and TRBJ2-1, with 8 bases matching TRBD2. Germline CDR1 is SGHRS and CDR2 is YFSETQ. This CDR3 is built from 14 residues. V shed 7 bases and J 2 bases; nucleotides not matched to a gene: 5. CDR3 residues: CASRRGGAYNEQFF. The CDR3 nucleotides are TGCGCCAGCCGCCGGGGGGGTGCCTACAATGAGCAGTTCTTC.

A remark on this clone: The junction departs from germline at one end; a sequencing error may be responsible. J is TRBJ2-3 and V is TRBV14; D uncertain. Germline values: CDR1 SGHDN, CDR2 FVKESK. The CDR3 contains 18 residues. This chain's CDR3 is CASSQVGTLWISTDTQYF. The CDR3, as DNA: TGTGCCAGTAGCCAAGTGGGTACCTTATGGATCAGCACAGATACGCAGTATTTT.

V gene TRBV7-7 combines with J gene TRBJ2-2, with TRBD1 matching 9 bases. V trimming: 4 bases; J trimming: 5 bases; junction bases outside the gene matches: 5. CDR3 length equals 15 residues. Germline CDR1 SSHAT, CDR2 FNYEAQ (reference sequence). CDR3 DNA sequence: TGTGCCAGCAGCTCCACAGGGGGCAGAACCGGGGAGCTGTTTTTT. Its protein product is CASSSTGGRTGELFF. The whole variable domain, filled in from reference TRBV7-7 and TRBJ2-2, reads GAGVSQSPRYKVTKRGQDVTLRCDPISSHATLYWYQQALGQGPEFLTYFNYEAQPDKSGLPSDRFSAERPEGSISTLTIQRTEQRDSAMYRCASSSTGGRTGELFFGEGSRLTVL.